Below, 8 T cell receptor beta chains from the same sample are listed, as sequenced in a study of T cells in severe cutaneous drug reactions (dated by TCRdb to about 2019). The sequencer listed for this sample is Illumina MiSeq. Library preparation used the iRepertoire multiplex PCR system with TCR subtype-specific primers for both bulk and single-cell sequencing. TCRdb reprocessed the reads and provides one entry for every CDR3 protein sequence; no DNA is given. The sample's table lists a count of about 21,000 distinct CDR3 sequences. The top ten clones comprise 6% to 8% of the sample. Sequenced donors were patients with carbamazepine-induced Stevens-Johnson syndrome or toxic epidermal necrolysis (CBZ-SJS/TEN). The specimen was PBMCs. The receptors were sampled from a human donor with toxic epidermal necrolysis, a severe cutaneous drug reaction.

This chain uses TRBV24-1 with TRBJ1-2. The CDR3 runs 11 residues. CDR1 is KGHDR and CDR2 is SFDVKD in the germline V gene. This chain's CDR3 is CATSDPRGYTF.

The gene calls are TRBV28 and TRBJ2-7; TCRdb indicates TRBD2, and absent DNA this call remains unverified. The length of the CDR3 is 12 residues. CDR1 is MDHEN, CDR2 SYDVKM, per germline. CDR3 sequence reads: CASRGGTREQYF.

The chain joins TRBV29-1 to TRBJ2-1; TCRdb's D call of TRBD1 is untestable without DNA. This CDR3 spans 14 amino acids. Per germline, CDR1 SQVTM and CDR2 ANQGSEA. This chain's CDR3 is CSVPIPGIPGEQFF.

CDR3 region: CASSLGRRIYEQYF. The chain employs TRBV6-5 and TRBJ2-7. The germline CDR1 and CDR2 sequences are MNHEY and SVGAGI. The CDR3 consists of 14 residues.

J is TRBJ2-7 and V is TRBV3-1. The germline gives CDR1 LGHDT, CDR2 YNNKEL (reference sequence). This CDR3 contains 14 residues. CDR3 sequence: CASSQGAGVYEQYF.

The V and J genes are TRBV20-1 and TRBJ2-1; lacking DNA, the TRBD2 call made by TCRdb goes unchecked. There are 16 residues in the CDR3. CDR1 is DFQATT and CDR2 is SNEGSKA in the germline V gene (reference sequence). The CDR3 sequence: CSAPPRTSGGYNEQFF.

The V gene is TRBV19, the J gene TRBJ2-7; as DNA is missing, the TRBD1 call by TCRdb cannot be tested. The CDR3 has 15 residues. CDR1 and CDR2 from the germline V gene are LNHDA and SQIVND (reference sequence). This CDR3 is CASTQPGTGAYEQYF.

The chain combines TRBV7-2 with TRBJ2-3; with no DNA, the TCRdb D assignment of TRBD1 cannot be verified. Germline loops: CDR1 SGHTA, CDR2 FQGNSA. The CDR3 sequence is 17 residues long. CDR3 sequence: CASSSPGQSLFTDTQYF.